This T cell receptor beta chain is from a study of blood T cell repertoires in COVID-19. Overall study context: Collection of acute and convalescent COVID-19 samples took place in the United States, Italy and Spain.

TCRdb's table, derived via immunoSEQ multiplex PCR, lists solely in-frame clones and lacks some. The sample shows hundreds of thousands of clones, approximately 88% of them seen only once. The germline V and J ends were trimmed by 3 bases and 4 bases, with 10 bases remaining between them. The CDR3 has 14 residues. The germline V gene encodes CDR1 SNHLY and CDR2 FYNNEI. This sequence originates from a woman between 50 and 59 years old with COVID-19, enrolled during active disease. V gene TRBV2 combines with J gene TRBJ1-5; no reliable D call. Sequenced input: peripheral blood. CDR3 bases: TGTGCCAGCAGTGAGGGCAGTTCGAATCAGCCCCAGCATTTT. This sequence encodes CASSEGSSNQPQHF.